Each of the 24 T cell receptor beta chains below was sequenced from the same sample in a study of T cells in Graves' hyperthyroidism and ophthalmopathy. From RNA transcripts, TCR beta CDR3 regions were amplified. Using the HTBI primer set, a first-round RT-PCR was run on the TCR CDR3. One entry per CDR3 protein results from TCRdb running MiXCR on the multiplex PCR reads. The sample yields 400,000 to 550,000 distinct CDR3 sequences, about an eighth seen once. The sequenced sample consisted of blood. The receptors shown here come from a woman aged 18-29 years with Graves' hyperthyroidism.

The sample holds many counts of this clonotype. This chain connects TRBV30 to TRBJ2-5; possibly TRBD1 or TRBD2 for D (5 bases each). V gave up 4 bases and J gave up 5 bases, with 14 bases separating them. The CDR3 runs to 13 residues. The germline CDR1 and CDR2 sequences are GTSNPN and SVGIG (reference sequence). For the CDR3, the DNA is TGTGCCTGGACATCGGGGCCCGGGGAGACCCAGTACTTC. It specifies CAWTSGPGETQYF.

This clonotype was counted a single time. This chain links TRBV11-2 with TRBJ2-5; 16 bases are a match to TRBD2. CDR1 is SGHAT, CDR2 FQNNGV, per germline. The CDR3 totals 17 residues. V shed 5 bases and J 5 bases; nucleotides not matched to a gene: 8. In nucleotides, the CDR3 is TGTGCCAGCAGCCGGAGGGGACTAGCGGGAGGGCCGGAGACCCAGTACTTC. This encodes CASSRRGLAGGPETQYF.

This clonotype showed up just a few times. V gene TRBV19 combines with J gene TRBJ2-7, with D perhaps matching TRBD2 (5 bases). CDR1 is LNHDA, CDR2 SQIVND, per germline (reference sequence). This CDR3 spans 12 amino acids. Trimming shortened V by 6 bases and J by 2 bases, and 8 bases separated the two germline ends. The CDR3: CASRSGPYEQYF. CDR3 coding DNA: TGTGCCAGTAGGAGCGGTCCCTACGAGCAGTACTTC.

This clonotype was seen many times. This chain joins TRBV30 and TRBJ2-1; the D gene is possibly TRBD2 (6 bases). V was trimmed by 4 bases and J by 4 bases, leaving 17 bases between them. The CDR3 length is 15 residues. The germline CDR1 and CDR2 sequences are GTSNPN and SVGIG (reference sequence). CDR3 residues: CAWTRGSGLYNEQFF. The CDR3 region has the DNA TGTGCCTGGACCCGGGGTAGCGGACTTTACAATGAGCAGTTCTTC. Variable domain in full (rest from reference TRBV30 and TRBJ2-1): SQTIHQWPATLVQPVGSPLSLECTVEGTSNPNLYWYRQAAGRGLQLLFYSVGIGQISSEVPQNLSASRPQDRQFILSSKKLLLSDSGFYLCAWTRGSGLYNEQFFGPGTRLTVL.

The table lists this clonotype with many counts. This rearrangement joins TRBV30 to TRBJ1-2; D unresolved. Germline assignment: CDR1 GTSNPN and CDR2 SVGIG (reference sequence). The CDR3 is 16 residues long. V was clipped by 2 bases and J by 3 bases, with 19 bases between them. The CDR3: CAWSPIGPLIDYGYTF. The CDR3 nucleotides are TGTGCCTGGAGTCCCATCGGACCCTTGATTGACTATGGCTACACCTTC.

This clonotype was detected ten times or more. V is TRBV6-1 and J is TRBJ2-7, with D possibly being TRBD1 (5 bases). The CDR3 totals 14 residues. Deletions cut 5 bases from V and 0 bases from J, with 11 bases between. Looked up from germline, CDR1 is MNHNS and CDR2 is SASEGT. This chain's CDR3 is CASSFPGHSYEQYF. The CDR3 nucleotides read TGTGCCAGCAGTTTTCCAGGGCACTCCTACGAGCAGTACTTC.

This clonotype was detected ten times or more. The V and J genes are TRBV27 and TRBJ2-1, with 7 bases aligning to TRBD1. Trimming cost V 3 bases and J 9 bases; bases outside gene matches: 2. The germline gives CDR1 MNHEY, CDR2 SMNVEV (reference sequence). The CDR3 covers 12 residues. This CDR3 is CASSLGDSEQFF. CDR3 DNA: TGTGCCAGCAGTTTGGGGGACAGTGAGCAGTTCTTC.

This clonotype has ten or more counts. V and J are TRBV3-1 and TRBJ2-6; TRBD1 matches at 9 bases. The V gene end was trimmed by 4 bases and the J gene end by 2 bases; junction bases not matched to a gene: 15. This CDR3 comprises 20 residues. The germline V gene encodes CDR1 LGHDT and CDR2 YNNKEL (reference sequence). The CDR3 bases are TGTGCCAGCAGCCGAATACCGGGACAGGGTTTTTTTGCTGGGGCCAACGTCCTGACTTTC. This gives the protein CASSRIPGQGFFAGANVLTF.

To note about this clonotype: A clone one base away is much larger, so this may be a read error. For the CDR3, the DNA is TGTGCCAGCGGGCGGACAGCGAACACCGGGGAGCTGTTTTTT. Amino acids: CASGRTANTGELFF. V usage is TRBV2 and J usage is TRBJ2-2; TRBD1 is a possible D gene (6 bases). The ends were cut back, 8 bases at V and 0 bases at J, with 10 bases in the middle. From germline, CDR1 is SNHLY and CDR2 FYNNEI. CDR3 length: 14 residues.

This clonotype was observed a handful of times. CDR3 region: CASSPLAASGRGWEQFF. In nucleotides, the CDR3 is TGTGCCAGCAGCCCCTTAGCGGCCAGCGGGAGGGGTTGGGAGCAGTTCTTC. This chain connects TRBV6-1 to TRBJ2-1, with 10 bases identical to TRBD2. The CDR3 is 17 amino acids. Per germline, CDR1 MNHNS and CDR2 SASEGT. V dropped 6 bases and J dropped 10; count of bases not matched to a gene: 18.

Ten or more counts support this clonotype. This chain connects TRBV28 to TRBJ2-5, with D perhaps given as TRBD1 or TRBD2 (5 bases each). This CDR3 region has 13 residues. Germline V gives CDR1 MDHEN, CDR2 SYDVKM. V lost 4 bases and J lost 6, with 12 bases in between. For the CDR3, the DNA is TGTGCCAGCAGTTATCTGGGACCGAAGACCCAGTACTTC. Translating gives CASSYLGPKTQYF.

The chain links TRBV7-8 to TRBJ1-4; D is uncertain. CDR3 length equals 13 residues. Trimming cost V 3 bases and J 4 bases, with 6 bases left between them. In germline, CDR1 is SGHVS, CDR2 FQNEAQ. The CDR3 loop is CASSFRLNEKLFF. The CDR3 nucleotides are TGTGCCAGCAGCTTCAGACTTAATGAAAAACTGTTTTTT.

This clonotype was detected many times. This chain joins TRBV27 and TRBJ1-6; the match to TRBD1 covers 7 bases. Germline values: CDR1 MNHEY, CDR2 SMNVEV (reference sequence). The length of the CDR3 is 15 residues. The V segment lost 0 bases and the J segment 7 bases; nucleotides outside the gene matches: 3. The DNA of the CDR3 is TGTGCCAGCAGTTTATCGGTGACAGGGAATTCACCCCTCCACTTT. It yields the protein CASSLSVTGNSPLHF.

This clonotype came up once. The V call is TRBV12-3 or TRBV12-4, the J call TRBJ2-5; unclear D gene. There are 13 residues in the CDR3. Trimming left V 2 bases short and J 4 bases short, with 8 bases between. This CDR3 is CASSLPVRETQYF. CDR3 nucleotides: TGTGCCAGCAGTTTACCCGTACGAGAGACCCAGTACTTC.

About this clonotype itself: One base away lies a much larger clone, so this may be a sequencing read error. The chain has TRBV6-1 and TRBJ1-5; TRBD1 agrees at 7 bases. CDR3 length equals 13 residues. CDR1 is MNHNS, CDR2 SASEGT, per germline. Germline trimming cut 6 bases from V and 6 bases from J; bases unmatched to any gene: 5. CDR3 residues: CASSPTGLQPQHF. The CDR3 DNA reads TGTGCCAGCAGCCCGACAGGGCTTCAGCCCCAGCATTTT.

This clonotype showed up many times. The V call is TRBV2, the J call TRBJ2-5; possible D gene TRBD1, 5 bases. Trimming removed 4 bases at V and 2 bases at J, with 17 bases between. The CDR3 length is 16 residues. Germline CDR1 is SNHLY and CDR2 is FYNNEI. CDR3 residues: CASSALLPKGQETQYF. DNA for the CDR3: TGTGCCAGCAGTGCACTCCTACCCAAGGGGCAAGAGACCCAGTACTTC.

Ten or more counts support this clonotype. The chain has TRBV18 and TRBJ2-5; D unclear. CDR1 and CDR2 from the germline V gene are KGHSH and LQKENI. Trimming took off 3 bases at V and 2 bases at J, with 7 bases between the two ends. CDR3 length: 13 amino acids. The CDR3 nucleotides are TGTGCCAGCTCACCGTCGCAGCAAGAGACCCAGTACTTC. Protein product: CASSPSQQETQYF.

The chain uses TRBV29-1 and TRBJ1-6; tentatively, D is TRBD1 (6 bases). The CDR3 is 13 residues long. CDR1 SQVTM and CDR2 ANQGSEA come from the germline V gene. The V gene lost 4 bases and the J gene lost 6 bases, with 10 bases spanning the gap. The CDR3 spells CSVGTDINSPLHF. DNA for the CDR3: TGCAGCGTTGGGACAGATATTAATTCACCCCTCCACTTT.

This clonotype showed up just a few times. V is TRBV5-1 and J is TRBJ1-6, with D possibly being TRBD1 (5 bases). V was cut by 3 bases and J by 9 bases, with 13 bases left in between. This CDR3 comprises 14 residues. Germline lookup yields CDR1 SGHRS and CDR2 YFSETQ. In DNA form, the CDR3 reads TGCGCCAGCAGCTCGGGCAGGGAAGGTTCACCCCTCCACTTT. The encoded protein is CASSSGREGSPLHF.

This clonotype was counted ten times or more. The rearrangement joins TRBV3-1 to TRBJ2-3; 9 bases are shared with TRBD2. CDR1 is LGHDT and CDR2 is YNNKEL in the germline V gene (reference sequence). The CDR3 runs to 15 residues. V dropped 7 bases and J dropped 2; count of bases not matched to a gene: 7. DNA for the CDR3: TGTGCCAGCATGGGAGCGGGAGGTTACACAGATACGCAGTATTTT. Its translation is CASMGAGGYTDTQYF.

This clonotype was seen repeatedly, ten times or more. The V gene is TRBV19, the J gene TRBJ1-1, with unresolved D. The CDR3 extends over 18 amino acids. Trimming took 7 bases from V and 1 from J, leaving 25 bases between them. Germline CDR1 reads LNHDA; CDR2 reads SQIVND (reference sequence). The CDR3 DNA reads TGTGCCAGTACCGTATACCCCATGGGCAAACTTGGGAACACTGAAGCTTTCTTT. Protein sequence: CASTVYPMGKLGNTEAFF.

This clonotype has ten or more counts. The rearrangement uses TRBV2 and TRBJ1-5; D may be TRBD1 (5 bases). The CDR3 contains 13 residues. Per the germline V gene, CDR1 is SNHLY and CDR2 is FYNNEI. The V end lost 4 bases, the J end lost 5 bases, and 9 bases lay between the germline ends. CDR3 sequence: CASSGTMDQPQHF. The CDR3 coding sequence is TGTGCCAGCAGTGGGACAATGGATCAGCCCCAGCATTTT. Complete variable domain (other parts from reference TRBV2 and TRBJ1-5): EPEVTQTPSHQVTQMGQEVILRCVPISNHLYFYWYRQILGQKVEFLVSFYNNEISEKSEIFDDQFSVERPDGSNFTLKIRSTKLEDSAMYFCASSGTMDQPQHFGDGTRLSIL.

This clonotype showed up many times. The V call is TRBV14, the J call TRBJ2-1; 12 bases are a match to TRBD2. The CDR3 runs to 15 residues. V shed 1 base, J shed 8 bases, and the junction held 3 bases outside the gene matches. The germline gives CDR1 SGHDN, CDR2 FVKESK. The CDR3 bases are TGTGCCAGCAGCCAAGTTCCTAGCGGGAGGGATGAGCAGTTCTTC. Protein product: CASSQVPSGRDEQFF.

The chain carries TRBV5-6 and TRBJ2-5; 8 bases match TRBD1. Per germline, CDR1 SGHDT and CDR2 YYEEEE. With 4 bases clipped from V and 2 bases from J, the junction kept 4 bases outside the gene matches. The length of the CDR3 is 14 residues. The CDR3 DNA is TGTGCCAGCAGCCATGACAGGGGACAAGAGACCCAGTACTTC. Amino acids: CASSHDRGQETQYF.